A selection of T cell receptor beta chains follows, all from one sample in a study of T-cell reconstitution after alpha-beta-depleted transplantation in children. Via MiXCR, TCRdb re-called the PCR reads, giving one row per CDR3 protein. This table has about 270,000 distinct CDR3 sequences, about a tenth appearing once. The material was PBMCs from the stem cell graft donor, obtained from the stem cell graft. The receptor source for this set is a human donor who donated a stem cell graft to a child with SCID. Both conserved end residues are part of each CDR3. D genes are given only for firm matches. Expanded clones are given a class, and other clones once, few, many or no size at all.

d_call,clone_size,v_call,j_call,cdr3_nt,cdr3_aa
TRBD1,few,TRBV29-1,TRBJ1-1,TGCAGCGTTCCAGGAGGCAGGGGGCAACTTCAGAACACTGAAGCTTTCTTT,CSVPGGRGQLQNTEAFF
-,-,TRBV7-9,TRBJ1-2,TGTGCCAGCAGCCAGAGCGGCTACACCTTC,CASSQSGYTF
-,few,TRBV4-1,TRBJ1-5,TGCGCCAGCAGCCAACCTTTAGGGACCGGGGGGAATCAGCCCCAGCATTTT,CASSQPLGTGGNQPQHF
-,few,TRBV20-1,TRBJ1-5,TGCAGTGCTAGAAGGGCACAGGGAGGCAATCAGCCCCAGCATTTT,CSARRAQGGNQPQHF
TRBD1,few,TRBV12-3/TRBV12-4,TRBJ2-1,TGTGCCAGCAGTGAAGCCGGGACAGTCAATGAGCAGTTCTTC,CASSEAGTVNEQFF
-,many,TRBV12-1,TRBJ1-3,TGTGCCAGCAGGCGACAGAGACTTGATCGAAACACCATATATTTT,CASRRQRLDRNTIYF
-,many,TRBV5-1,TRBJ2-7,TGCGCCAGCAGCCCTTCCGGGCCAGTCAATTCCTACGAGCAGTACTTC,CASSPSGPVNSYEQYF
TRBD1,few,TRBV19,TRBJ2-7,TGTGCCAGTAGTAACCGACAGGGCCCCGGTCGTGAGCAGTACTTC,CASSNRQGPGREQYF
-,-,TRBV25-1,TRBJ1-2,TGTGCCAGCAGTGACAGCCTCTATGGCTACACCTTC,CASSDSLYGYTF
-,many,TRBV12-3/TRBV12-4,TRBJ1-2,TGTGCCAGCAGTGCAGGGGAGCGCTATGGCTACACCTTC,CASSAGERYGYTF
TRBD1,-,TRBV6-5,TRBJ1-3,TGTGCCAGCAGAACCGGGACAGGGGGAAACACCATATATTTT,CASRTGTGGNTIYF
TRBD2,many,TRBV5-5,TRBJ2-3,TGTGCCAGCAGCTTGGTGGCGGGGGGGTCCACAGATACGCAGTATTTT,CASSLVAGGSTDTQYF
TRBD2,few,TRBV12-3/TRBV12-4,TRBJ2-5,TGTGCCAGCCTTCGCGGGGGGGCGGTCACCCAGTACTTC,CASLRGGAVTQYF
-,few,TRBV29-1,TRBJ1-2,TGCAGCGTTGAAGGTGGGGGGCGCTTCCCGGAGGGCTACACCTTC,CSVEGGGRFPEGYTF
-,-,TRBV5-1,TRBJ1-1,TGCGCCAGCAGCTCGAGACAGGAAGCTTTCTTT,CASSSRQEAFF
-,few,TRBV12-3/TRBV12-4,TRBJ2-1,TGTGCCAGCAGTTTAACTGCAAATGAGCAGTTCTTC,CASSLTANEQFF
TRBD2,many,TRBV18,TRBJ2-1,TGTGCCAGCTCACCACCTAACGGGGGGGCCAGGGGTGAGCAGTTCTTC,CASSPPNGGARGEQFF
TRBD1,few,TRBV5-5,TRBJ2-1,TGTGCCAGCAGTGGACAGGGGATGATGAGCGTTGAGCAGTTCTTC,CASSGQGMMSVEQFF
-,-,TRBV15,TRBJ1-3,TGTGCCACCAGCACCGGGCTTTCTGGAAACACCATATATTTT,CATSTGLSGNTIYF
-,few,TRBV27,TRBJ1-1,TGTGCCAGCAGTTGGACAGACCCTAACACTGAAGCTTTCTTT,CASSWTDPNTEAFF
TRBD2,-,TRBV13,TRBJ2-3,TGTGCCAGCAGCTCCCCGACTAGCGGCAGCACAGATACGCAGTATTTT,CASSSPTSGSTDTQYF
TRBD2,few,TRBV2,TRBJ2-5,TGTGCCAGCGGTGAACCGGGACTAGCGGGACAAGAGACCCAGTACTTC,CASGEPGLAGQETQYF
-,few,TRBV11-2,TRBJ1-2,TGTGCCAGCAGCTCCGACAGCCTCTATGGCTACACCTTC,CASSSDSLYGYTF
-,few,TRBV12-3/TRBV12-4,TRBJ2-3,TGTGCCAGCAGTTTAGTAAGGGGTGCTGATACGCAGTATTTT,CASSLVRGADTQYF
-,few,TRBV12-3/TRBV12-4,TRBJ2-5,TGTGCCAGCAGTCCGGTACGAGAGACCCAGTACTTC,CASSPVRETQYF
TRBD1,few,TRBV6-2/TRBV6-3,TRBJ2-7,TGTGCCAGCAGTTACCCGTCAGCCCCGGGACAGGGGACCTACGAGCAGTACTTC,CASSYPSAPGQGTYEQYF
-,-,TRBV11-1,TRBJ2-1,TGTGCCAGCAGCCCCTCCTCGCGAGGATCGAGCAATGAGCAGTTCTTC,CASSPSSRGSSNEQFF
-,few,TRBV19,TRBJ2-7,TGTGCCAGTAGTCGGGGCATGTACGAGCAGTACTTC,CASSRGMYEQYF
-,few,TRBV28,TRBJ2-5,TGTGCCAGCTCGAAAAGGACAGTAAAAGAGACCCAGTACTTC,CASSKRTVKETQYF
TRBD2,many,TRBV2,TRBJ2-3,TGTGCCACCCTACGAGTGGGGGGGTTATCCGATACGCAGTATTTT,CATLRVGGLSDTQYF
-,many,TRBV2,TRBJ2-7,TGTGCCAGCAGGGAAAGGGGACTGGGCGAGCAGTACTTC,CASRERGLGEQYF
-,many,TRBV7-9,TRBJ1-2,TGTGCCAGCAGCGGGCGACAGGACCACTATGGCTACACCTTC,CASSGRQDHYGYTF
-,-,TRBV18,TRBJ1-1,TGTGCCAGCTCACCACAGACGAACACTGAAGCTTTCTTT,CASSPQTNTEAFF
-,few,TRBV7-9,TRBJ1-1,TGTGCCAGCAGCCAGGGCGATAACACTGAAGCTTTCTTT,CASSQGDNTEAFF
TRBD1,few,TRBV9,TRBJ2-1,TGTGCCAGCAGCGTAGAGGACAGGGACTACAATGAGCAGTTCTTC,CASSVEDRDYNEQFF
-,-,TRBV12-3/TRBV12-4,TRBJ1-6,TGTGCCAGCAGTCGTTTGGGACCGTCCATCCTCCACTTT,CASSRLGPSILHF
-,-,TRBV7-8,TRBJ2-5,TGTGCCAGCAGCTTAGGGCTTCTAAGGGCACAAGAGACCCAGTACTTC,CASSLGLLRAQETQYF
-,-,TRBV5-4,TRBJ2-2,TGTGCCAGCAGCTTGTTGAGAAATCAGAACACCGGGGAGCTGTTTTTT,CASSLLRNQNTGELFF
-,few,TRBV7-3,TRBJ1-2,TGTGCCAGCAGCTTAGGAGGGGGGGATGGCTACACCTTC,CASSLGGGDGYTF
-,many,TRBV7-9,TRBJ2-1,TGTGCCAGCAGCGGGGACGGGCAGATCTATGAGCAGTTCTTC,CASSGDGQIYEQFF
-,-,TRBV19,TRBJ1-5,TGTGCCAGTAGACCAGGGTATAGCAATCAGCCCCAGCATTTT,CASRPGYSNQPQHF
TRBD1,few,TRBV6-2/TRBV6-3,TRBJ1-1,TGTGCCAGCAGTTACCAGGACAGGGCGGGTCGGAACACTGAAGCTTTCTTT,CASSYQDRAGRNTEAFF
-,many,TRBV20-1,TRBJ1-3,TGCAGTGTCGGAGGGTCTAGCTCTGGAAACACCATATATTTT,CSVGGSSSGNTIYF
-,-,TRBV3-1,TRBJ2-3,TGTGCCACCAGCCAAGAGGGGACATGGACAGATACGCAGTATTTT,CATSQEGTWTDTQYF
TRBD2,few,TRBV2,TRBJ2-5,TGTGCCAGCAGGGCCCGGCTAGCGGGGGCTCTCGAAGAGACCCAGTACTTC,CASRARLAGALEETQYF
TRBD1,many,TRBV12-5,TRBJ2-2,TGTGCTAGTGGTTTGCCCCGCTCCGGGACAGGGGTAACCGGGGAGCTGTTTTTT,CASGLPRSGTGVTGELFF
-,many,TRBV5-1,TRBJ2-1,TGCGCCAGCAGCCCGGACGGGGTGAATGAGCAGTTCTTC,CASSPDGVNEQFF
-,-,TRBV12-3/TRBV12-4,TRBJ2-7,TGTGCCAGCAGTCCACCGCCCTTGGGTAGCGAGCAGTACTTC,CASSPPPLGSEQYF
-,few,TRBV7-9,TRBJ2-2,TGTGCCAGCAGCTTAGCACTTGGGCAGACGAACACCGGGGAGCTGTTTTTT,CASSLALGQTNTGELFF
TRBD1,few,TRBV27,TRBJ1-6,TGTGCCAGCAGTTCCGACAGGGGTTATAATTCACCCCTCCACTTT,CASSSDRGYNSPLHF
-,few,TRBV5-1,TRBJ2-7,TGCGCCAGCAGCTTCTCAGGGGCTAACTACGAGCAGTACTTC,CASSFSGANYEQYF